This TCR beta chain was sequenced for a study of CD8+CD57+ T cells in acquired aplastic anemia. This clonotype was observed a handful of times. The J segment lost 5 bases and the V segment lost 3 bases, leaving 4 bases of the junction unmatched. Germline CDR1 LNHDA, CDR2 SQIVND (reference sequence). The CDR3 covers 15 residues. CDR3 and TCR beta VDJ profiling relied on genomic DNA as the template. One entry per CDR3 protein results from TCRdb running MiXCR on the reads. The sample consists of 400,000 to 600,000 distinct CDR3 sequences, around 33% of them appearing once. Patients selected for sequencing had displayed CD8+CD57+ cell expansion by flow cytometry.

The chain joins TRBV19 to TRBJ2-1; 10 positions match TRBD2. Material: sorted CD4+, CD8+, or CD8+CD57+ T cells (not recorded which) from PBMCs. This receptor was obtained from a human donor with aplastic anemia. In DNA, the CDR3 is TGTGCCAGTAGTATCACTAGCGGGGTTCACAATGAGCAGTTCTTC. Its translation is CASSITSGVHNEQFF.